The source of this T cell receptor (beta chain) is a study of blood T cells in healthy people across ages. With 4 bases removed from V and 7 bases from J, the gap between germline ends came to 23 bases. From germline, CDR1 is LGHNA and CDR2 YSLEER. The CDR3 is made up of 17 amino acids. To note about this clonotype: Its antigen is currently unknown.

Findings and caveats of the study: In older individuals, TCR beta diversity per million T cells was lower, falling roughly linearly with age. Compared with aged donors, long-lived donors showed fewer expanded clones, suggesting selection.

Next came a second PCR, run for about 6 to 12 cycles, which used a sample-barcoded 5' primer along with a J-beta primer mix. Each sample yielded at least 2.5 million CDR3-containing paired-end reads. Using its own MiXCR run on the 5' RACE reads, TCRdb lists one record per CDR3 protein. The sample lists hundreds of thousands of distinct CDR3 sequences; more than 20% were seen once. These data were also reused for a study on T cells of mothers and their children. That study reports: There were no persistent microchimeric T cell clones detected.

Sequencing was done on a sample of blood. The chain has TRBV4-3 and TRBJ2-1; TRBD2 might be the D (5 bases). This clonotype originated in a boy between 10 and 17 years old in good health. The DNA of the CDR3 is TGCGCCAGCAGCCTTGGAGGATGGCAGACCCGCGATAATGAGCAGTTCTTC. Encoded protein: CASSLGGWQTRDNEQFF.